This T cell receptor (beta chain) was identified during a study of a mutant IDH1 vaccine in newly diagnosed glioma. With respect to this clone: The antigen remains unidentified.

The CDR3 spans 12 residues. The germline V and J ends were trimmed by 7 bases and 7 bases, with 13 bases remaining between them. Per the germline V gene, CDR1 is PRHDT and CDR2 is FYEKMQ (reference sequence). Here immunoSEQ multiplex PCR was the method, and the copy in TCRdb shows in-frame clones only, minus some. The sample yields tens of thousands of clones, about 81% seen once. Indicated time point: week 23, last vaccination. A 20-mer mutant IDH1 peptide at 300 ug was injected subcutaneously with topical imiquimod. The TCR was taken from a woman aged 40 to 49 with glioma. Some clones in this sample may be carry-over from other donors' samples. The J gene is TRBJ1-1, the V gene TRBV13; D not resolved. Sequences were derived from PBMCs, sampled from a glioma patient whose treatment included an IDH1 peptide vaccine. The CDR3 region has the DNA TGTGCCAGCACCATGGGAGGTTTTGAAGCTTTCTTT. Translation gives CASTMGGFEAFF. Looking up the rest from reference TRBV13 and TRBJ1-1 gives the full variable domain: AAGVIQSPRHLIKEKRETATLKCYPIPRHDTVYWYQQGPGQDPQFLISFYEKMQSDKGSIPDRFSAQQFSDYHSELNMSSLELGDSALYFCASTMGGFEAFFGQGTRLTVV.